Below are 7 T cell receptor beta chains sequenced from a single sample in a study of cytomegalovirus exposure and HLA in healthy donors (dated 2017 in TCRdb). Receptors were amplified or captured by the immunoSEQ multiplex PCR assay. For the multiplex PCR, a mixture combining 60 forward primers for TCR Vbeta segments and 13 reverse primers for TCR Jbeta segments was used. As stored in TCRdb, this immuneACCESS dataset retains in-frame rearrangements with V and J assigned. A fraction of the clones does not appear; measured against another copy, unresolved V genes explain less than half of the discrepancy, and the remainder lacks a known reason. The sample data list 150,000 to 200,000 clones, and 81% of these were observed just once. The ten most abundant clones make up around 2% of the sample. The source material was PBMCs. These receptors were collected from a woman aged 18-29 years in good health and CMV-seropositive.

The chain uses TRBV30 and TRBJ1-3; no clear D. CDR3 length: 12 residues. Trimming left V 8 bases short and J 0 bases short, with 8 bases between. Germline V CDR1 and CDR2: GTSNPN, SVGIG (reference sequence). CDR3 nucleotides: TGTGCCCACACAGCCTCTGGAAACACCATATATTTT. Protein product: CAHTASGNTIYF.

The chain links TRBV4-3 to TRBJ2-1; tentative D call: TRBD2 (5 bases). Germline lookup yields CDR1 LGHNA and CDR2 YSLEER. V was trimmed by 0 bases and J by 5 bases, leaving 23 bases between them. The CDR3 is made up of 19 amino acids. The CDR3 spells CASSQDRGRALASHNEQFF. DNA for the CDR3: TGCGCCAGCAGCCAAGATAGAGGTCGGGCTTTGGCTAGCCACAATGAGCAGTTCTTC.

This clone was recorded a few times. The chain is built from TRBV5-1 and TRBJ1-1; D gene uncertain. The ends were cut back, 0 bases at V and 4 bases at J, with 10 bases in the middle. The CDR3 extends over 14 amino acids. CDR1 and CDR2 (germline): SGHRS, YFSETQ. The CDR3 DNA reads TGCGCCAGCAGCTTGGGGGGTCGGGGCACTGAAGCTTTCTTT. It is translated as CASSLGGRGTEAFF.

This clone appeared once. This chain uses TRBV30 with TRBJ1-4; D unclear. Germline values: CDR1 GTSNPN, CDR2 SVGIG (reference sequence). The CDR3 is made up of 12 amino acids. The V end lost 2 bases, the J end lost 8 bases, and 9 bases lay between the germline ends. The DNA of the CDR3 is TGTGCCTGGAGTTTCTCCTACGAAAAACTGTTTTTT. This gives the protein CAWSFSYEKLFF.

The gene calls are TRBV28 and TRBJ1-1; D remains unclear. The CDR3 sequence is 14 residues long. Trimming cost V 4 bases and J 4 bases, with 13 bases left between them. Germline lookup yields CDR1 MDHEN and CDR2 SYDVKM. For the CDR3, the DNA is TGTGCCAGCAGTTCCGGGAGGGAGGTCACTGAAGCTTTCTTT. Translating it yields CASSSGREVTEAFF.

The chain couples TRBV27 to TRBJ1-1; D remains ambiguous. Germline-derived CDR1 and CDR2 are MNHEY and SMNVEV (reference sequence). Trimming took 10 bases from V and 2 from J, leaving 8 bases between them. This CDR3 is 11 amino acids long. CDR3 sequence reads: CATLANTEAFF. DNA for the CDR3: TGTGCCACCTTGGCCAACACTGAAGCTTTCTTT.

V usage is TRBV28 and J usage is TRBJ2-5; a weak D match, TRBD1 (6 bases). Germline assignment: CDR1 MDHEN and CDR2 SYDVKM. CDR3 size: 16 residues. Trimming pared 6 bases from V and 6 bases from J, leaving 23 bases between. CDR3 sequence (DNA): TGTGCCAGCAGCCTAATAGGGACAACGGATGGGAAGACCCAGTACTTC. Translated: CASSLIGTTDGKTQYF.